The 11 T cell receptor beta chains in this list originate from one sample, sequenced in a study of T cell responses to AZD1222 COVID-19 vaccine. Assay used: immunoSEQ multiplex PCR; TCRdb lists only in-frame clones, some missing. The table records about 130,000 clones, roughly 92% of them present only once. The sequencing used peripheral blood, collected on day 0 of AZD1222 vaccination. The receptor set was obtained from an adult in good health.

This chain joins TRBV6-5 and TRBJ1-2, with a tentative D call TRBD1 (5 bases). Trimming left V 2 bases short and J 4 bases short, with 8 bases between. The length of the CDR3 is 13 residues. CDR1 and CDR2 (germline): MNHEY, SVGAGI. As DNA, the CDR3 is TGTGCCAGCAGTTACATCGGGGCCTATGGCTACACCTTC. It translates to CASSYIGAYGYTF.

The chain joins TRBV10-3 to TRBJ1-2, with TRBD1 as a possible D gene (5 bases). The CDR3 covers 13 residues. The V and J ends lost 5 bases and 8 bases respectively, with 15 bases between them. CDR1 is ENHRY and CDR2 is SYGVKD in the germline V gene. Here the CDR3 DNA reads TGTGCCATCAGTCCCCGGGACCTGGGGGGCTACACCTTC. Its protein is CAISPRDLGGYTF.

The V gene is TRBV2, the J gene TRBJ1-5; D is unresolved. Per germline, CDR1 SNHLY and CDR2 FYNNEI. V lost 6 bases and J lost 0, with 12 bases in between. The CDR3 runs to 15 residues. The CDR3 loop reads CASSRAVGSNQPQHF. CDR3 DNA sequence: TGTGCCAGCAGCCGAGCGGTAGGTAGCAATCAGCCCCAGCATTTT.

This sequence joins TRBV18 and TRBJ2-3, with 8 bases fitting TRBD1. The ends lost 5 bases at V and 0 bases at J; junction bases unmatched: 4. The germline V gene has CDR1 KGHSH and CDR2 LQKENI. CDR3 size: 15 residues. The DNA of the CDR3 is TGTGCCAGCTCAACGGACAGGGCTAGCACAGATACGCAGTATTTT. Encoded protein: CASSTDRASTDTQYF.

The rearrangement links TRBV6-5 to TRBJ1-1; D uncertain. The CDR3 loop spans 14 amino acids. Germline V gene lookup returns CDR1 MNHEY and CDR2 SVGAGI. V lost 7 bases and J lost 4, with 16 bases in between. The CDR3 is CASKAGSRVTEAFF. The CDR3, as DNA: TGTGCCAGCAAGGCTGGGAGTAGGGTCACTGAAGCTTTCTTT.

The CDR3 protein is CASSFSGGPNEQFF. Here the CDR3 DNA reads TGCGCCAGCAGCTTTAGCGGGGGGCCGAATGAGCAGTTCTTC. J is TRBJ2-1 and V is TRBV5-1, with 10 bases identical to TRBD2. The CDR3 has 14 amino acids. V lost 2 bases and J lost 7; bases outside the gene matches: 3. Germline V gene sequence: CDR1 SGHRS, CDR2 YFSETQ.

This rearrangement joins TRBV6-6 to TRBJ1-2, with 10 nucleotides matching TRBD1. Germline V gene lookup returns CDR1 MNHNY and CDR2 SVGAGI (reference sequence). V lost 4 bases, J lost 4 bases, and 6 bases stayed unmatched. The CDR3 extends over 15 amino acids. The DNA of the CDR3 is TGTGCCAGCAGTTCCGGGACAGGGGTCCTCTATGGCTACACCTTC. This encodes CASSSGTGVLYGYTF.

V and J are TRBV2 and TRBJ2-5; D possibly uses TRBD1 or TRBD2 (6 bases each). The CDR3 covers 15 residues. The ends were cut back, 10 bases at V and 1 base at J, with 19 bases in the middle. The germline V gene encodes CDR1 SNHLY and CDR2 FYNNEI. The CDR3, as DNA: TGTGCCACCAGCTCCCCAGGAGGGGGCCAAGAGACCCAGTACTTC. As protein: CATSSPGGGQETQYF.

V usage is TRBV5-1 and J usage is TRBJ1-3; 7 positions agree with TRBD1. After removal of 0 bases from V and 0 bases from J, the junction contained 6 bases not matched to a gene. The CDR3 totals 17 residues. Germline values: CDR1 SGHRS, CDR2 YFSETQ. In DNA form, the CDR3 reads TGCGCCAGCAGCTTGGAACAGGGGTCCGCCTCTGGAAACACCATATATTTT. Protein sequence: CASSLEQGSASGNTIYF.

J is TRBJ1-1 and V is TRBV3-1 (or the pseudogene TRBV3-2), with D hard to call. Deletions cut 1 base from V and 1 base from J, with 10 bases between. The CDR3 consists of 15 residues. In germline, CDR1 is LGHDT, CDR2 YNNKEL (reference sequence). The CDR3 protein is CASSQGMKGNTEAFF. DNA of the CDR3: TGTGCCAGCAGCCAAGGGATGAAGGGGAACACTGAAGCTTTCTTT.

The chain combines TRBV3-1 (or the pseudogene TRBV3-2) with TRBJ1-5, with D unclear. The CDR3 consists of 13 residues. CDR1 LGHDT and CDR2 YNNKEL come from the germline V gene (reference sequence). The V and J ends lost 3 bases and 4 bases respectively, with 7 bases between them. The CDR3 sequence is CASSHRGNQPQHF. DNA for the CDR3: TGTGCCAGCAGCCATCGGGGAAATCAGCCCCAGCATTTT.